These 27 T cell receptor beta chains came from one sample sequenced in a study of response to subunit inactivated influenza vaccine. TCRdb re-called the RT-PCR reads through MiXCR, storing one row per CDR3 protein. The sample includes roughly 700,000 distinct CDR3 sequences, about 14% of them seen just once. Sequencing was performed on PBMCs from blood, taken roughly 15 days before vaccination. Source of these receptors: a middle-aged man who received an inactivated influenza vaccine.

The chain joins TRBV7-6 to TRBJ1-4; D gene ambiguous. Per the germline V gene, CDR1 is SGHVS and CDR2 is FNYEAQ. V was pared by 4 bases and J by 9 bases, with 27 bases between. The CDR3 extends over 18 amino acids. CDR3 sequence reads: CASSSPPREGRRRKKLFF. As DNA, the CDR3 is TGTGCCAGCAGCTCCCCTCCCAGAGAGGGTCGAAGAAGGAAAAAACTGTTTTTT.

The chain is built from TRBV6-1 and TRBJ1-1, with D perhaps TRBD1 (5 bases). The CDR3 is 13 residues long. V lost 7 bases, J lost 4 bases, and 13 bases lay in between. The V gene's germline CDR1 is MNHNS and CDR2 SASEGT. The CDR3 DNA is TGTGCCAGCACTCAGGGACCACGCACTGAAGCTTTCTTT. As protein: CASTQGPRTEAFF.

The chain carries TRBV4-3 and TRBJ2-1; TRBD1 matches at 7 bases. This CDR3 has 18 amino acids. The germline V gene has CDR1 LGHNA and CDR2 YSLEER. With V trimmed by 1 base and J by 3 bases, 12 bases remained unmatched. CDR3 in DNA: TGCGCCAGCAGCCAAGTTTACTCTCGGGACAGATACTACAATGAGCAGTTCTTC. Its protein product is CASSQVYSRDRYYNEQFF.

This clonotype was seen a handful of times. The gene calls are TRBV6-1 and TRBJ2-7; 13 nucleotides line up with TRBD2. The CDR3 sequence is 15 residues long. Germline trimming cut 4 bases from V and 6 bases from J; bases unmatched to any gene: 6. Germline V lookup: CDR1 MNHNS, CDR2 SASEGT. In DNA, the CDR3 is TGTGCCAGCAGTGCGGGGACTAGCGGGATAGGCGAGCAGTACTTC. Residues: CASSAGTSGIGEQYF.

A few counts support this clonotype. The V call is TRBV6-2 or TRBV6-3, the J call TRBJ2-4; no firm D call. The germline V gene has CDR1 MNHEY and CDR2 SVGEGT. The CDR3 is 16 amino acids. With 1 base removed from V and 0 bases from J, the gap between germline ends came to 10 bases. DNA of the CDR3: TGTGCCAGCAGTTACTGGGGTGACCTAGCCAAAAACATTCAGTACTTC. As protein: CASSYWGDLAKNIQYF.

This clonotype was seen many times. This chain links TRBV12-3 or TRBV12-4 with TRBJ1-6; 7 bases fit TRBD1. Losses at the gene ends were 5 bases for V and 9 bases for J; bases not matched to a gene: 7. This CDR3 is built from 14 residues. The CDR3 is CASSETGNSSPLHF. The CDR3 nucleotides read TGTGCCAGCAGTGAGACAGGGAACAGTTCACCCCTCCACTTT.

There are a few counts of this clonotype. The chain recombines TRBV5-6 with TRBJ1-6; D remains ambiguous. Germline-derived CDR1 and CDR2 are SGHDT and YYEEEE. CDR3 size: 16 residues. Trimming cost V 2 bases and J 13 bases, with 22 bases left between them. The CDR3 DNA follows: TGTGCCAGCAGCTTTAAACGGAATGGGCGACTAAGTCCCCTCCACTTT. Protein sequence: CASSFKRNGRLSPLHF.

This clonotype was recorded many times. CDR3 loop: CASGDRVGETQYF. The CDR3 DNA follows: TGTGCCAGCGGCGACAGGGTAGGAGAGACCCAGTACTTC. This chain connects TRBV28 to TRBJ2-5; 7 bases map to TRBD1. The germline CDR1 and CDR2 sequences are MDHEN and SYDVKM. V lost 8 bases to trimming and J lost 4 bases; unmatched junction nucleotides: 7. The CDR3 totals 13 residues.

The J gene is TRBJ2-1, the V gene TRBV7-9, with 7 bases lining up with TRBD1. The CDR3 runs to 13 residues. Trimming at V came to 2 bases and at J to 10 bases, leaving 5 bases not matched to a gene. CDR1 is SEHNR and CDR2 is FQNEAQ in the germline V gene (reference sequence). The CDR3 protein is CASSLRGQEEQFF. The DNA of the CDR3 is TGTGCCAGCAGCTTACGCGGACAGGAAGAGCAGTTCTTC.

This clonotype was counted at least ten times. V and J are TRBV10-3 and TRBJ2-5; 7 bases fit TRBD1. The CDR3 has 16 amino acids. Trimming at V came to 3 bases and at J to 5 bases, leaving 12 bases not matched to a gene. Germline V gene lookup returns CDR1 ENHRY and CDR2 SYGVKD. CDR3 coding DNA: TGTGCCATCAGTGATACCCAGACAGGGAAGTGGGAGACCCAGTACTTC. This codes for CAISDTQTGKWETQYF.

This clonotype was picked up a small number of times. This sequence joins TRBV11-1 and TRBJ2-2; D unresolved. The CDR3 is 18 residues long. V was trimmed by 0 bases and J by 2 bases, leaving 16 bases between them. Germline V gives CDR1 SGHAT, CDR2 FQDESV (reference sequence). This chain's CDR3 is CASSLAMDLNPNTGELFF. CDR3 sequence (DNA): TGTGCCAGCAGCTTAGCGATGGACCTAAATCCAAACACCGGGGAGCTGTTTTTT. The entire variable domain, with the rest obtained from reference TRBV11-1 and TRBJ2-2, is as follows: EAEVAQSPRYKITEKSQAVAFWCDPISGHATLYWYRQILGQGPELLVQFQDESVVDDSQLPKDRFSAERLKGVDSTLKIQPAELGDSAMYLCASSLAMDLNPNTGELFFGEGSRLTVL.

The rearrangement joins TRBV6-2 or TRBV6-3 to TRBJ1-5, with TRBD1 identical over 8 bases. The CDR3 covers 16 residues. J lost 2 bases, V lost 2 bases, and 5 bases had no gene match. The germline V gene has CDR1 MNHEY and CDR2 SVGEGT. The CDR3 DNA sequence: TGTGCCAGCAGTTACCGACTGACAGGGGGCAATCAGCCCCAGCATTTT. Protein: CASSYRLTGGNQPQHF.

The chain joins TRBV7-2 to TRBJ2-7; 10 nucleotides agree with TRBD2. Germline CDR1 SGHTA, CDR2 FQGNSA. After removal of 4 bases from V and 5 bases from J, the junction contained 5 bases not matched to a gene. There are 14 residues in the CDR3. DNA of the CDR3: TGTGCCAGCAGCTGGAGCGGGGGGGCCCACGAGCAGTACTTC. It codes for CASSWSGGAHEQYF.

This clonotype has just a few counts. V usage is TRBV7-2 and J usage is TRBJ2-3; weak D call: TRBD1 (6 bases). CDR1 and CDR2 from the germline V gene are SGHTA and FQGNSA. This CDR3 has 15 residues. V lost 2 bases and J lost 4, with 13 bases in between. CDR3 bases: TGTGCCAGCAGCTTATTGCAGGGGACGGCAGATACGCAGTATTTT. Protein sequence: CASSLLQGTADTQYF. The whole variable domain, remainder taken from reference TRBV7-2 and TRBJ2-3, is GAGVSQSPSNKVTEKGKDVELRCDPISGHTALYWYRQSLGQGLEFLIYFQGNSAPDKSGLPSDRFSAERTGGSVSTLTIQRTQQEDSAVYLCASSLLQGTADTQYFGPGTRLTVL.

A few counts support this clonotype. The rearrangement links TRBV11-2 to TRBJ2-6; no clear D gene. The CDR3 covers 11 residues. Trimming cost V 2 bases and J 13 bases, with 6 bases left between them. The germline CDR1 and CDR2 sequences are SGHAT and FQNNGV. The CDR3 DNA sequence: TGTGCCAGCAGCTTAAGGCAAGTCCTGACTTTC. It is translated as CASSLRQVLTF.

This clonotype has more than one count but fewer than ten. The gene calls are TRBV4-1 and TRBJ2-7, with TRBD1 as a possible D gene (6 bases). V was pared by 1 base and J by 6 bases, with 28 bases between. Germline CDR1 and CDR2: MGHRA and YSYEKL. The CDR3 extends over 19 amino acids. CDR3: CASSQATLWGSRLGGEQYF. The CDR3 nucleotides read TGCGCCAGCAGCCAAGCCACTCTTTGGGGCTCCCGATTAGGGGGCGAGCAGTACTTC.

There are many counts of this clonotype. V is TRBV12-3 or TRBV12-4 and J is TRBJ2-1, with D possibly matching TRBD2 (6 bases). Trimming took 3 bases from V and 0 from J, leaving 9 bases between them. The CDR3 loop spans 15 amino acids. CDR3 amino acids: CASSLGTLSYNEQFF. The CDR3 nucleotides are TGTGCCAGCAGTTTGGGGACTCTCTCCTACAATGAGCAGTTCTTC.

Details on this clonotype: The junction differs from germline at one of its ends, possibly a read error. The chain's CDR3 is CASRQGGGNAGELFF. CDR3 nucleotides: TGTGCCAGCAGGCAGGGGGGCGGGAACGCCGGGGAGCTGTTTTTT. The rearrangement joins TRBV2 to TRBJ2-2; D perhaps matches TRBD1 (7 bases). The CDR3 length is 15 residues. CDR1 SNHLY and CDR2 FYNNEI come from the germline V gene.

This clonotype has a handful of counts. This chain uses TRBV30 with TRBJ1-5, with 7 bases matching TRBD1. Looked up from germline, CDR1 is GTSNPN and CDR2 is SVGIG (reference sequence). V lost 3 bases to trimming and J lost 4 bases; unmatched junction nucleotides: 3. The CDR3 runs 13 residues. As DNA, the CDR3 is TGTGCCTGGAGCCAGGGGGTGAATCAGCCCCAGCATTTT. Its translation: CAWSQGVNQPQHF.

On this clonotype itself: This may come from a read error, since a much larger clone is one base off. The chain combines TRBV5-1 with TRBJ2-1; 9 nucleotides match TRBD1. V lost 3 bases to trimming and J lost 6 bases; unmatched junction nucleotides: 4. CDR1 and CDR2 from the germline V gene are SGHRS and YFSETQ. The CDR3 consists of 14 residues. The CDR3 bases are TGCGCCAGCAGCTCGGGACAGGGTTGCAATGAGCAGTTCTTC. Residues: CASSSGQGCNEQFF.

This clonotype has ten or more counts. V is TRBV7-8 and J is TRBJ2-7, with 9 nucleotides matching TRBD1. V shed 5 bases and J 0 bases; nucleotides not matched to a gene: 11. CDR3 length: 17 amino acids. Germline V gene lookup returns CDR1 SGHVS and CDR2 FQNEAQ. The CDR3 nucleotides are TGTGCCAGCAGCCCAAACCCCGGGACAGGGAGCTCCTACGAGCAGTACTTC. Protein: CASSPNPGTGSSYEQYF.

The V call is TRBV7-9, the J call TRBJ2-1; TRBD1 matches at 11 bases. V lost 6 bases, J lost 6 bases, and 13 bases stayed unmatched. The CDR3 totals 17 residues. The germline CDR1 and CDR2 sequences are SEHNR and FQNEAQ (reference sequence). The CDR3 bases are TGTGCCAGCAGAACCGGGACAGGGGGAAAAACGTTCAATGAGCAGTTCTTC. It yields the protein CASRTGTGGKTFNEQFF.

This clonotype was detected a few times. This chain links TRBV7-9 with TRBJ1-1; weak D call: TRBD1 (6 bases). This CDR3 has 14 amino acids. Trimming shortened V by 5 bases and J by 2 bases, and 12 bases separated the two germline ends. The germline V gene encodes CDR1 SEHNR and CDR2 FQNEAQ (reference sequence). The CDR3 protein is CASSPDRTNTEAFF. The CDR3 DNA follows: TGTGCCAGCAGCCCAGACAGGACTAACACTGAAGCTTTCTTT.

This clonotype has ten or more counts. This chain uses TRBV7-6 with TRBJ2-5; 11 bases map to TRBD2. Trimming took 5 bases from V and 2 from J; bases not matched to a gene: 7. The CDR3 loop spans 16 amino acids. Germline V gene lookup returns CDR1 SGHVS and CDR2 FNYEAQ. CDR3 nucleotides: TGTGCCAGCAGCCACGGACTAGCGGGCCGACAAGAGACCCAGTACTTC. Its translation: CASSHGLAGRQETQYF.

In its sample, this clonotype was seen a few times. The gene calls are TRBV4-2 and TRBJ2-2; D ambiguous. Germline CDR1 and CDR2: LGHNA and YNFKEQ. V lost 4 bases and J 1 base, leaving 13 bases between the germline ends. The CDR3 contains 16 residues. Written as DNA, the CDR3 is TGTGCCAGCAGCCCTAAGATGTGGGGGAACACCGGGGAGCTGTTTTTT. It translates to CASSPKMWGNTGELFF.

The J gene is TRBJ2-1, the V gene TRBV20-1; 9 positions agree with TRBD2. Unmatched junction bases numbered 6, after V lost 7 bases and J lost 5 bases. The CDR3 covers 13 residues. CDR1 is DFQATT, CDR2 SNEGSKA, per germline (reference sequence). CDR3 region: CSVGSGGDNEQFF. The CDR3 DNA sequence: TGCAGTGTTGGTAGCGGGGGAGACAATGAGCAGTTCTTC.

This clonotype was counted many times. The chain employs TRBV12-3 or TRBV12-4 and TRBJ2-3, with TRBD1 as a possible D gene (5 bases). The ends were cut back, 5 bases at V and 3 bases at J, with 12 bases in the middle. The CDR3 is 14 residues long. The CDR3 protein is CASSLRQGTDTQYF. For the CDR3, the DNA is TGTGCCAGCAGTCTCCGGCAGGGAACAGATACGCAGTATTTT.